This TCR beta chain was observed in a study of T cell repertoires in cytomegalovirus infection. Whole-study context: HLA-C-restricted CMV epitopes, recently identified, and well-studied HLA-B-restricted ones were used by the study. Evidence of both CMV infection and a matching HLA type came from public TCR beta signatures. Study results and limitations: The ex vivo response was dominated by HLA-C-restricted CMV-specific TCR beta clonotypes. Accumulated public TCR beta family frequency recognized individuals carrying CMV together with the relevant HLA.

There are 15 residues in the CDR3. The V and J ends lost 8 bases and 3 bases respectively, with 18 bases between them. Germline V CDR1 and CDR2: SNHLY, FYNNEI. Regarding this clonotype: Its antigen is currently unknown.

Each CDR3 protein gets one entry after TCRdb re-called the reads with MiXCR. The sample consists of approximately 730,000 distinct CDR3 sequences, around 32% of them appearing once. This clonotype was obtained from a human donor in good health (CMV status not recorded). Some clones in this sample may be carry-over from other donors' samples. The V gene is TRBV2, the J gene TRBJ2-3, with D perhaps TRBD2 (6 bases). This sample comprised cultured PBMCs, obtained from culture after CMV antigen stimulation. This chain's CDR3 is CASSPSAKGTDTQYF. The CDR3 nucleotides are TGTGCCAGCTCTCCTAGCGCCAAGGGGACAGATACGCAGTATTTT.